The following is a T cell receptor beta chain sequence with its context. Its antigen is currently unknown. The V and J ends lost 6 bases and 0 bases, in that order; junction bases with no gene match: 9. Per germline, CDR1 SNHLY and CDR2 FYNNEI. The CDR3 is 18 amino acids. This entry belongs to a study of CD8+ T cells in alopecia areata. The sequencing template was cDNA reverse transcribed from extracted RNA. Only in-frame clones appear in the TCRdb table, and some are missing; sequencing was by immunoSEQ multiplex PCR. The table shows about 130,000 clones, with about 60% occurring only once. Study-wide points: Normal skin's resident alphabeta T cells are also sequenced in scalp samples.

Alopecia areata patients provided lesional scalp punch biopsies and peripheral blood, both collected for the study. The authors sorted CD4+ and CD8+ T cells from PBMCs. The TCR was taken from a human donor with alopecia areata. Specimen: CD4+ T cells sorted from blood, collected at week 0. The chain links TRBV2 to TRBJ2-1, with 12 bases fitting TRBD2. CDR3 sequence: CASSGTSGGRISYNEQFF. The CDR3 nucleotides read TGTGCCAGCAGCGGTACTAGCGGGGGGAGAATCTCCTACAATGAGCAGTTCTTC.